This TCR beta chain was recorded in a study of blood T cells in healthy people across ages. The study's findings and limits: Donor CMV status, an unknown factor, possibly confounded changes in expanded clonotypes. Diversity estimates drawn from one million T cells were deemed underestimates. Naive CD4+ cell counts and diversity both ran higher in long-lived than in aged donors.

It was about 10 milliliters of peripheral blood that were drawn from each donor. This clonotype was counted only a few times. Its antigen remains unidentified. PCR was performed a second time for 7 to 11 cycles using a sample-barcoded 5' primer and a J-beta primer mix. TCRdb analysed the 5' RACE reads with MiXCR anew, one entry per CDR3 protein. The sample records 700,000 to 950,000 distinct CDR3 sequences, about 40% being singletons. Specimen: blood. The sequence was obtained from a woman aged 55-70 years in good health.

In nucleotides, the CDR3 is TGCAGTGCTAGTATCCCAGGACAGGGTCAGCCCCAGCATTTT. It specifies CSASIPGQGQPQHF. This chain links TRBV20-1 with TRBJ1-5; 8 bases align to TRBD1. The length of the CDR3 is 14 residues. The V and J ends lost 3 bases and 6 bases, in that order; junction bases with no gene match: 7. Germline CDR1 and CDR2: DFQATT and SNEGSKA (reference sequence).